The next 12 T cell receptor beta chains were all read from a single sample in a study of blood T cell repertoires in COVID-19. Measured with immunoSEQ multiplex PCR; TCRdb has only the in-frame clones, and not every one. Of around 220,000 clones listed, less than 90% were seen once; the top ten hold 20%. The sequenced material came from peripheral blood. These receptors originate from a man aged 30-40 years with active or convalescent COVID-19.

The chain uses TRBV19 and TRBJ1-5; D perhaps matches TRBD1 (6 bases). The V gene lost 3 bases and the J gene lost 4 bases, with 13 bases spanning the gap. In germline, CDR1 is LNHDA, CDR2 SQIVND (reference sequence). The CDR3 sequence is 15 residues long. The CDR3 loop reads CASSMMGAGNQPQHF. CDR3 DNA sequence: TGTGCCAGTAGTATGATGGGGGCCGGTAATCAGCCCCAGCATTTT.

The chain recombines TRBV6-1 with TRBJ2-7, with 10 positions matching TRBD1. The CDR3 consists of 15 residues. Germline lookup yields CDR1 MNHNS and CDR2 SASEGT. J lost 4 bases, V lost 3 bases, and 6 bases had no gene match. The CDR3 coding sequence is TGTGCCAGCAGTGATTTCGGGACAGGGGTATACGAGCAGTACTTC. Protein: CASSDFGTGVYEQYF.

Worth noting for this clone: Additional DNA sequences in this sample encode the identical CDR3. The genes are TRBV12-3 or TRBV12-4 and TRBJ2-7; perhaps TRBD2 as D (6 bases). CDR3 size: 13 residues. V was trimmed by 6 bases and J by 4 bases, leaving 13 bases between them. The chain's CDR3 is CASSRAGGYEQYF. Written as DNA, the CDR3 is TGTGCCAGCAGCCGGGCCGGGGGATACGAGCAGTACTTC.

A few counts support this clone. CDR3 protein: CAGQISNQPQHF. CDR3 coding DNA: TGTGCCGGACAGATTAGCAATCAGCCCCAGCATTTT. The rearrangement links TRBV30 to TRBJ1-5; perhaps TRBD1 as D (6 bases). V lost 8 bases and J 0 bases, leaving 8 bases between the germline ends. In germline, CDR1 is GTSNPN, CDR2 SVGIG (reference sequence). This CDR3 comprises 12 residues.

In this sample, this clone turned up once. The gene calls are TRBV7-9 and TRBJ1-2; 7 positions agree with TRBD1. The CDR3 length is 17 residues. Per germline, CDR1 SEHNR and CDR2 FQNEAQ (reference sequence). Trimming at V came to 4 bases and at J to 1 base, leaving 12 bases not matched to a gene. The CDR3 DNA is TGTGCCAGCAGCTCGAAAGGTGGGACAGACTATAACTATGGCTACACCTTC. Translation: CASSSKGGTDYNYGYTF.

The chain joins TRBV4-2 to TRBJ2-3, with D possibly matching TRBD2 (6 bases). Trimming took 4 bases from V and 6 from J, leaving 14 bases between them. CDR1 and CDR2 (germline): LGHNA, YNFKEQ. The CDR3 length is 14 residues. CDR3 in DNA: TGTGCCAGCAGCCTCGGGCTAGCGACCGATACGCAGTATTTT. Protein sequence: CASSLGLATDTQYF.

The V and J genes are TRBV9 and TRBJ1-1; 7 positions match TRBD1. This CDR3 is built from 13 residues. After removal of 7 bases from V and 0 bases from J, the junction contained 3 bases not matched to a gene. CDR1 and CDR2 (germline): SGDLS, YYNGEE. The CDR3 protein is CASGRGMNTEAFF. In nucleotides, the CDR3 is TGTGCCAGCGGCAGGGGGATGAACACTGAAGCTTTCTTT.

V is TRBV9 and J is TRBJ2-7; TRBD1 matches 9 bases. The CDR3 consists of 15 residues. Germline V gene sequence: CDR1 SGDLS, CDR2 YYNGEE. The V segment lost 4 bases and the J segment 1 base; nucleotides outside the gene matches: 6. The CDR3 nucleotides are TGTGCCAGCAGCCTTGGGGACAGGGCTTCCTACGAGCAGTACTTC. Its translation is CASSLGDRASYEQYF.

V and J are TRBV5-5 and TRBJ1-1; weak D call: TRBD1 (6 bases). The CDR3 loop spans 15 amino acids. Trimming took off 4 bases at V and 5 bases at J, with 18 bases between the two ends. CDR1 and CDR2 (germline): SGHKS, YYEKEE (reference sequence). The CDR3 DNA reads TGTGCCAGCAGCCCCGAAATAGCTACAGGGACTGAAGCTTTCTTT. Amino acids: CASSPEIATGTEAFF.

The chain uses TRBV5-1 and TRBJ2-7; TRBD1 might be the D (7 bases). Germline V lookup: CDR1 SGHRS, CDR2 YFSETQ. CDR3 length: 17 residues. Deletions cut 4 bases from V and 5 bases from J, with 25 bases between. The CDR3 DNA is TGCGCCAGCAGCGTGAGTTGGGGACAGTTTCGGGGGAACGAGCAGTACTTC. Translation gives CASSVSWGQFRGNEQYF.

The chain joins TRBV5-6 to TRBJ2-2, with TRBD2 matching 8 bases. The junction had 6 bases not matched to a gene; V was cut back by 4 bases and J by 7 bases. The CDR3 runs 14 residues. In germline, CDR1 is SGHDT, CDR2 YYEEEE. CDR3 in amino acids: CASSSGLASGELFF. DNA of the CDR3: TGTGCCAGCAGCAGCGGACTAGCTAGCGGGGAGCTGTTTTTT.

The chain uses TRBV7-2 and TRBJ2-3; 10 bases align to TRBD2. The CDR3 has 17 amino acids. V lost 1 base, J lost 3 bases, and 7 bases stayed unmatched. The V gene's germline CDR1 is SGHTA and CDR2 FQGNSA. The CDR3 DNA sequence: TGTGCCAGCAGCTTAGGATCTAGCGGGAGTGGAACAGATACGCAGTATTTT. It specifies CASSLGSSGSGTDTQYF.